The T cell receptor (beta chain) described here comes from a study of shared clonotypes between healthy human individuals. Study-wide results and caveats: What naive subsets generally showed was a larger estimated richness than memory subsets showed.

Several immunoSEQ plates received, in even portions, the genomic DNA of each subset. Replicate PCRs run on sorted subsets employed approximately 0.2 ug DNA, approximately 30,000 T cell genomes. Using immunoSEQ multiplex PCR, the repertoire was profiled, and TCRdb retains in-frame clones only, with some absent. The repertoire includes hundreds of thousands of clones, about 92% of them detected once, and about 24% sits in the top ten. As concerns this clone: The antigen remains unidentified.

The naive CD8 subset, CD45RO-negative cells positively selected for CCR7, excluded terminally differentiated effector memory CD45RA+ cells. Germline CDR1 WNHNN, CDR2 SYGVQD (reference sequence). V lost 3 bases and J lost 6, with 14 bases in between. The CDR3 has 15 residues. The V call is TRBV10-1, the J call TRBJ2-2; weak D call: TRBD1 (5 bases). The material sequenced was naive CD8+ T cells sorted from blood. The sequence was collected from a man younger than 45 in good health. The CDR3 region is CASSEGVRYPGELFF. The CDR3 DNA is TGCGCCAGCAGTGAAGGGGTTCGGTATCCCGGGGAGCTGTTTTTT.